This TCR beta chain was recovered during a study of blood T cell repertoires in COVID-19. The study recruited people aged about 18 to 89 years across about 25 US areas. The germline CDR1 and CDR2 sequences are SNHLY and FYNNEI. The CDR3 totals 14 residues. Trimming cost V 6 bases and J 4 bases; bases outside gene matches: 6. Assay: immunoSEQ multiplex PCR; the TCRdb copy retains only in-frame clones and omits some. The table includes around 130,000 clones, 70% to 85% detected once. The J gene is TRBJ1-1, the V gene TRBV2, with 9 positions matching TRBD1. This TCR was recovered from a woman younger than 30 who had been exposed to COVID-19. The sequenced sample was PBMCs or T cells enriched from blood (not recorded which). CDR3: CASRPTGGFTEAFF. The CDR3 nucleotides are TGTGCCAGCAGACCAACAGGGGGCTTCACTGAAGCTTTCTTT.